Included here is one T cell receptor (beta chain) sequence, with context. The CDR3 is 15 amino acids. Germline CDR1 and CDR2: MNHEY and SVGAGI. Germline trimming cut 2 bases from V and 7 bases from J; bases unmatched to any gene: 10. TCRdb analysed the RT-PCR reads with MiXCR anew, one entry per CDR3 protein. The sample has 920,000 or so distinct CDR3 sequences, approximately 18% seen once. The sample originates from a study of patients and donors after allogeneic stem cell transplantation. The chain is built from TRBV6-5 and TRBJ1-1; 7 nucleotides line up with TRBD1. The sequenced material came from blood, either unsorted or a sorted T cell fraction (not recorded which). The origin of this receptor is a human donor who was either an allogeneic HSCT recipient or a stem cell or donor lymphocyte infusion donor (not recorded which). It is not recorded whose cells these are; they may come from a transplant donor. CDR3 loop: CASSYGERGHGEAFF. CDR3 DNA: TGTGCCAGCAGTTACGGGGAGAGGGGGCATGGTGAAGCTTTCTTT.